This T cell receptor (beta chain) was observed in a study of blood T cell repertoires in COVID-19. Overall study: From the United States, Italy and Spain came samples of acute and convalescent COVID-19. In each case, the material was cDNA or gDNA derived from T cells, B-cell-depleted T cells, or PBMCs.

Clones were read by immunoSEQ multiplex PCR, and TCRdb kept only the in-frame ones, dropping some. The repertoire has about 250,000 clones, approximately 81% of them found once; the top ten carry roughly 8%. This clone was seen just once. Source material: peripheral blood. The sequence was collected from a woman older than 75 with acute or convalescent COVID-19.

CDR3 loop: CASSRGEKLFF. CDR3 DNA: TGTGCCAGCAGCCGGGGTGAAAAACTGTTTTTT. V is TRBV7-9 and J is TRBJ1-4, with D uncertain. The CDR3 is 11 residues long. The V end lost 5 bases, the J end lost 7 bases, and 5 bases lay between the germline ends. In germline, CDR1 is SEHNR, CDR2 FQNEAQ (reference sequence).